Listed below are T cell receptor beta chains from one sample, sequenced in a study of response to subunit inactivated influenza vaccine. TCRdb recomputed calls from the RT-PCR reads with MiXCR, one row per CDR3 protein. The sample consists of roughly 790,000 distinct CDR3 sequences, about 20% of them appearing once. The sample here was PBMCs from blood, taken 5 to 6 days after vaccination. The receptors were gathered from a man aged 45-65 years who received an inactivated influenza vaccine. The CDR3 runs from the conserved cysteine through the conserved F or W. A D gene is named only where the DNA matches it firmly. Size is stated for part of the rows, as once, few or many counts, or as a class when the clone is expanded.

v_call: TRBV24-1; j_call: TRBJ2-1; d_call: NA; clone_size: NA; cdr3_nt: TGTGCCACCAGTGATTTCGGCGGGGACTCAGACGACGCCCGTTACAATGAGCAGTTCTTC; cdr3_aa: CATSDFGGDSDDARYNEQFF
v_call: TRBV5-1; j_call: TRBJ1-5; d_call: NA; clone_size: few; cdr3_nt: TGCGCCATCACCCCCCCTGGGCAGGCGAATCAGCCCCAGCATTTT; cdr3_aa: CAITPPGQANQPQHF
v_call: TRBV7-2; j_call: TRBJ1-2; d_call: TRBD1; clone_size: few; cdr3_nt: TGTGCCAGCAGCTTAGTGGTGGGGGACAGCTATGGCTACACCTTC; cdr3_aa: CASSLVVGDSYGYTF
v_call: TRBV5-1; j_call: TRBJ1-1; d_call: TRBD1; clone_size: NA; cdr3_nt: TGCGCCAGCAGCTCTGTCCGGGGACAGGGATTCATGAACACTGAAGCTTTCTTT; cdr3_aa: CASSSVRGQGFMNTEAFF
v_call: TRBV15; j_call: TRBJ2-1; d_call: TRBD2; clone_size: NA; cdr3_nt: TGTGCCACCAGCACCAGACCGGGACTAGCGGGGTTCAATGAGCAGTTCTTC; cdr3_aa: CATSTRPGLAGFNEQFF
v_call: TRBV4-2; j_call: TRBJ2-2; d_call: TRBD2; clone_size: NA; cdr3_nt: TGTGCCAGCAGCCAAAAGACTAGCGGGTACACCGGGGAGCTGTTTTTT; cdr3_aa: CASSQKTSGYTGELFF
v_call: TRBV6-1; j_call: TRBJ2-7; d_call: NA; clone_size: few; cdr3_nt: TGTGCCAGCAGTGGAAACAGGGTCGAGCAGTACTTC; cdr3_aa: CASSGNRVEQYF
v_call: TRBV20-1; j_call: TRBJ2-3; d_call: TRBD1; clone_size: few; cdr3_nt: TGCAGTTTGACAGGGGGCGGCACAGATACGCAGTATTTT; cdr3_aa: CSLTGGGTDTQYF
v_call: TRBV5-1; j_call: TRBJ2-3; d_call: TRBD2; clone_size: few; cdr3_nt: TGCGCCAGCAGCTTGGTCCCCCGGGAATTAGCGGGAGCTCGTACGCAGTATTTT; cdr3_aa: CASSLVPRELAGARTQYF
v_call: TRBV20-1; j_call: TRBJ1-6; d_call: NA; clone_size: NA; cdr3_nt: TGCAGTGCTAGAGATTTAGGACGGACCTCGGATTCACCCCTCCACTTT; cdr3_aa: CSARDLGRTSDSPLHF
v_call: TRBV7-9; j_call: TRBJ2-2; d_call: TRBD2; clone_size: NA; cdr3_nt: TGTGCCAGCAGAGCTAGCGGGAGCGGCGCCACCGGGGAGCTGTTTTTT; cdr3_aa: CASRASGSGATGELFF